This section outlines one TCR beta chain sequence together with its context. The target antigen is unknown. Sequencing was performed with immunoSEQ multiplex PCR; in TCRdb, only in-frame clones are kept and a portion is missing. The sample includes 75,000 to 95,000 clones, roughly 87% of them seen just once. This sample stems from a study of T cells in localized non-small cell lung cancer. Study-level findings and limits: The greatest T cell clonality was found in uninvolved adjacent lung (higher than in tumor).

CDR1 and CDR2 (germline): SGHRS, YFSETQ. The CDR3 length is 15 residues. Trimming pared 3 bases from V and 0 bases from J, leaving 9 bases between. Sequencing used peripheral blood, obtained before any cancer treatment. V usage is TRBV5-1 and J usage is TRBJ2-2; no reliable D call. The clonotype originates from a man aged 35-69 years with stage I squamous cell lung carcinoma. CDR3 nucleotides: TGCGCCAGCAGCTCCTTCTCTGCGAACACCGGGGAGCTGTTTTTT. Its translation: CASSSFSANTGELFF.